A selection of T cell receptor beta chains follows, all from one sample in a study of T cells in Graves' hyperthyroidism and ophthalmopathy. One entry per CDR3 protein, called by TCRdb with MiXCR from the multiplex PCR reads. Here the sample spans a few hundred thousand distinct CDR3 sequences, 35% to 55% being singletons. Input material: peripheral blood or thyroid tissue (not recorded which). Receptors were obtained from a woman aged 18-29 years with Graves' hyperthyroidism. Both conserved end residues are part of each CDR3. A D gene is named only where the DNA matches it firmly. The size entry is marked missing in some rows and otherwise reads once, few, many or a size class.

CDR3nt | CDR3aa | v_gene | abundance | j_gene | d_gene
TGCGCCAGCAGCGGCGCTAGCGGGAGGGCCGGCACAGATACGCAGTATTTT | CASSGASGRAGTDTQYF | TRBV5-1 | . | TRBJ2-3 | TRBD2
TGTGCCAGCAGCTCGAAAGACACAATCAATCAGCCCCAGCATTTT | CASSSKDTINQPQHF | TRBV7-8 | many | TRBJ1-5 | .
TGTGCCAGTAGTGGGGACGAGGGGGTCGCCGTATGGGCCAACGTCCTGACTTTC | CASSGDEGVAVWANVLTF | TRBV19 | many | TRBJ2-6 | .
TGCAGTGCTAGAGGACGGGGCGAAAAACTGTTTTTT | CSARGRGEKLFF | TRBV20-1 | many | TRBJ1-4 | .
TGTGCCAGCAGTGCCAACAGGGTAAATGGCTACACCTTC | CASSANRVNGYTF | TRBV12-3/TRBV12-4 | many | TRBJ1-2 | .
TGTGCCAGCAGCCCCGGAGAGGGAGCCTACGAGCAGTACTTC | CASSPGEGAYEQYF | TRBV11-3 | many | TRBJ2-7 | .
TGTGCCAGCAGTGGTTATCGGATTAATTCACCCCTCCACTTT | CASSGYRINSPLHF | TRBV6-5 | many | TRBJ1-6 | .
TGCAGTGTTGACAGCCTAAATCAGCCCCAGCATTTT | CSVDSLNQPQHF | TRBV29-1 | few | TRBJ1-5 | .
TGTGCTAGCAGCGTAGCAGACGCAAACAGCAATCAGCCCCAGCATTTT | CASSVADANSNQPQHF | TRBV7-7 | . | TRBJ1-5 | .
TGTGCCAGCAGCGTAGCGGGGGAAAACTATGGCTACACCTTC | CASSVAGENYGYTF | TRBV9 | many | TRBJ1-2 | .
TGTGCCAGCAGCTTTACTAGCGGGAGTGGCAATGAGCAGTTCTTC | CASSFTSGSGNEQFF | TRBV11-2 | . | TRBJ2-1 | TRBD2
TGCGCCAGCAGCCAAGGGGAAGGGATCATAGCTGGAAACACCATATATTTT | CASSQGEGIIAGNTIYF | TRBV4-3 | . | TRBJ1-3 | .
TGTGCCACCCAGGGGTCTGGGGCCAACGTCCTGACTTTC | CATQGSGANVLTF | TRBV5-4 | many | TRBJ2-6 | .
TGTGCCAGCAGCGTAGCGACAGGGGCCAACGTCCTGACTTTC | CASSVATGANVLTF | TRBV9 | . | TRBJ2-6 | .
TGTGCCAGCAGTGAATTTGGACAGGTCTATGGCTACACCTTC | CASSEFGQVYGYTF | TRBV2 | many | TRBJ1-2 | TRBD1
TGTGCCGAAGGCTCTGGGGCCAACGTCCTGACTTTC | CAEGSGANVLTF | TRBV25-1 | . | TRBJ2-6 | .
TGTGCCAGCAGCTTAGAAGACAGTAACTATGGCTACACCTTC | CASSLEDSNYGYTF | TRBV7-2 | many | TRBJ1-2 | .
TGCAGTGCTATCGGGACAGCGGTAAATGAAAAACTGTTTTTT | CSAIGTAVNEKLFF | TRBV20-1 | . | TRBJ1-4 | TRBD1
TGTGCCAGTAGTATAGATATCACGGGCTACGAGCAGTACTTC | CASSIDITGYEQYF | TRBV19 | . | TRBJ2-7 | .
TGCGCCAGCAGCCTTAGGGGGTTTTACCGGGCCTTACCCTACGAGCAGTACTTC | CASSLRGFYRALPYEQYF | TRBV4-1 | once | TRBJ2-7 | .
TGCGCCAGCAGCCAAGAAGGCCCGATGACGGGCCGCTCCTACGAGCAGTACTTC | CASSQEGPMTGRSYEQYF | TRBV4-1 | . | TRBJ2-7 | .
TGTGCCAGCAGTACGGACAGCCTGGGGACCCAGTACTTC | CASSTDSLGTQYF | TRBV12-3/TRBV12-4 | . | TRBJ2-5 | .
TGCAGCGCCAGCTCAAGCCAAGGAAACACCATATATTTT | CSASSSQGNTIYF | TRBV29-1 | once | TRBJ1-3 | .
TGCAGTGCTAGCGTTCACCGGGAGAGCTCCTACGAGCAGTACTTC | CSASVHRESSYEQYF | TRBV20-1 | many | TRBJ2-7 | .
TGCAGTGCTAGAAAAGCGGGAGGGGCCGGGGAGCTGTTTTTT | CSARKAGGAGELFF | TRBV20-1 | . | TRBJ2-2 | TRBD2
TGCGCCAGCAGGTACCGGGGCACCTCGATTCAAGAGACCCAGTACTTC | CASRYRGTSIQETQYF | TRBV5-1 | many | TRBJ2-5 | .
TGTGCCAGCAGCGCAGGGGGGGGGCTGAACACCGGGGAGCTGTTTTTT | CASSAGGGLNTGELFF | TRBV9 | few | TRBJ2-2 | .
TGCAGCGTTGAGACCGGGAGAGGGGAGACCCAGTACTTC | CSVETGRGETQYF | TRBV29-1 | . | TRBJ2-5 | .
TGTGCCAGCAGCGTAGGAGCGGGAGCCCTCGGAGGGACCCAGTACTTC | CASSVGAGALGGTQYF | TRBV9 | many | TRBJ2-5 | TRBD2
TGTGCCAGCAGCCCTCCCACCGCCGTACTAGCGGCTGACTACGAGCAGTACTTC | CASSPPTAVLAADYEQYF | TRBV7-3 | many | TRBJ2-7 | TRBD2
TGTGCCAGCAGCCAACCCCGTGGCAGGCGCGTCTACGAGCAGTACTTC | CASSQPRGRRVYEQYF | TRBV3-1 | few | TRBJ2-7 | .
TGTGCCAGCAGCTTCAGACTAGCGAGAAGCTCCTACGAGCAGTACTTC | CASSFRLARSSYEQYF | TRBV5-6 | . | TRBJ2-7 | TRBD2
TGTGCCATCCCAATTTACTTACAGGGATCCCTTAACTATGGCTACACCTTC | CAIPIYLQGSLNYGYTF | TRBV10-3 | . | TRBJ1-2 | .
TGTGCCAGTCACCCCCAGGCTAGCAATCAGCCCCAGCATTTT | CASHPQASNQPQHF | TRBV27 | many | TRBJ1-5 | .
TGTGCCAGCAGCTCTTTGAGGGCAGGCACGGAGCGGGGGGGTAATCAGCCCCAGCATTTT | CASSSLRAGTERGGNQPQHF | TRBV7-9 | many | TRBJ1-5 | .
TGTGCCAGCAGCTTAACCCGTGAGACTACTTTCAATGAGCAGTTCTTC | CASSLTRETTFNEQFF | TRBV7-3 | . | TRBJ2-1 | .
TGTGCCAGCAGCTTAGTAGGGACAGGGGGCTACGAGCAGTACTTC | CASSLVGTGGYEQYF | TRBV11-3 | many | TRBJ2-7 | TRBD1
TGTGCCAGCAGCCGACGACAGGGCGTGAATGAGCAGTTCTTC | CASSRRQGVNEQFF | TRBV7-9 | many | TRBJ2-1 | TRBD1
TGTGCCAGCAGCCATACCCCTCTAGCGGGGCCTAAAGAGACCCAGTACTTC | CASSHTPLAGPKETQYF | TRBV7-8 | few | TRBJ2-5 | TRBD2
TGTGCCATCCTTTCGGACAGTGATACCTACGAGCAGTACTTC | CAILSDSDTYEQYF | TRBV10-3 | many | TRBJ2-7 | .
TGTGCCAGCAGTGCAGGGCCTACTCAGCCCCAGCATTTT | CASSAGPTQPQHF | TRBV6-5 | many | TRBJ1-5 | .
TGTGCCAGCAGCTCATGGACTAGCGGGAGTATAGAGACCCAGTACTTC | CASSSWTSGSIETQYF | TRBV11-2 | . | TRBJ2-5 | TRBD2
TGTGCCAGCAGTTACTCCGGACTAGCGGGAGTTTCCGGGCAGTACTTC | CASSYSGLAGVSGQYF | TRBV6-6 | . | TRBJ2-7 | TRBD2
TGCGCCAGCAGCTTGGCCGGGGCAGAGACCCAGTACTTC | CASSLAGAETQYF | TRBV5-1 | many | TRBJ2-5 | .
TGTGCCAGCAGCTCACCGACGGGAGCAGAGACCCAGTACTTC | CASSSPTGAETQYF | TRBV7-8 | . | TRBJ2-5 | .
TGTGCCAGCAGTTTAGGGAAGGGCAGGCCCCAGCATTTT | CASSLGKGRPQHF | TRBV12-3/TRBV12-4 | once | TRBJ1-5 | .